These 5 T cell receptor beta chains share one sample of origin, sequenced in a study of T cell responses to AZD1222 COVID-19 vaccine. The data were produced by immunoSEQ multiplex PCR, yet TCRdb's version contains in-frame clones alone and is incomplete. The sample yields around 170,000 clones, roughly 91% seen once. The input for sequencing was peripheral blood, taken 28 days after the second AZD1222 dose. The receptors here all came from an adult who received the AZD1222 COVID-19 vaccine.

This clone was detected once. This sequence joins TRBV28 and TRBJ2-3; 8 bases agree with TRBD1. The V and J ends lost 5 bases and 5 bases, in that order; junction bases with no gene match: 6. CDR1 MDHEN and CDR2 SYDVKM come from the germline V gene. The CDR3 totals 14 residues. DNA for the CDR3: TGTGCCAGCAGTGCTGCAGGGGGCCAAGATACGCAGTATTTT. Its translation: CASSAAGGQDTQYF.

The genes are TRBV10-3 and TRBJ1-5, with TRBD1 as a possible D gene (6 bases). Per germline, CDR1 ENHRY and CDR2 SYGVKD. The V and J ends lost 6 bases and 0 bases respectively, with 15 bases between them. The CDR3 totals 16 residues. The CDR3 DNA follows: TGTGCCATCAGCCCCGACAGGATGAATAGCAATCAGCCCCAGCATTTT. It specifies CAISPDRMNSNQPQHF.

This rearrangement joins TRBV29-1 to TRBJ2-1, with D tentatively TRBD1 or TRBD2 (6 bases each). Germline lookup yields CDR1 SQVTM and CDR2 ANQGSEA. Trimming pared 0 bases from V and 4 bases from J, leaving 19 bases between. This CDR3 is built from 17 residues. In DNA, the CDR3 is TGCAGCGTTGAAGAGGGCTGGGGGGCAGTGGGTTACAATGAGCAGTTCTTC. Translated: CSVEEGWGAVGYNEQFF.

V gene TRBV13 combines with J gene TRBJ1-1; D perhaps matches TRBD1 (5 bases). From germline, CDR1 is PRHDT and CDR2 FYEKMQ (reference sequence). The CDR3 has 15 amino acids. The V and J ends lost 5 bases and 5 bases respectively, with 18 bases between them. The CDR3 region is CASSLTPPGRTEAFF. The CDR3 region has the DNA TGTGCCAGCAGCCTAACCCCCCCAGGGAGGACTGAAGCTTTCTTT.

The rearrangement links TRBV18 to TRBJ2-2, with a possible D match to TRBD1 (6 bases). This CDR3 is 16 amino acids long. Looked up from germline, CDR1 is KGHSH and CDR2 is LQKENI. V was trimmed by 4 bases and J by 0 bases, leaving 12 bases between them. Here the CDR3 DNA reads TGTGCCAGCTCACTACAGCGACAGGCGAACACCGGGGAGCTGTTTTTT. It translates to CASSLQRQANTGELFF.